This T cell receptor (beta chain) was captured in a study of cytomegalovirus exposure and HLA in healthy donors. The CDR3 runs to 13 residues. The V and J ends lost 4 bases and 8 bases, in that order; junction bases with no gene match: 6. Germline V gives CDR1 SGHRS, CDR2 YFSETQ. Samples came from healthy bone marrow donors. PCR used 60 Vbeta primers and 13 Jbeta primers. Assay used: immunoSEQ multiplex PCR; TCRdb lists only in-frame clones, some missing. The sample lists tens of thousands of clones, less than 85% occurring once. This clone came up once. What it binds is unknown. Whole-study findings and limits: TCR beta V segments were, for the most part, productive about 87% or about 30% of the time in an earlier analysis.

Source material: PBMCs. V and J are TRBV5-1 and TRBJ1-2, with 9 bases fitting TRBD1. This clonotype originated in a man in his fifties or sixties in good health and CMV-seronegative. The CDR3, as DNA: TGCGCCAGCAGCACCCGGACAGGGGAAGGCTACACCTTC. Translation: CASSTRTGEGYTF.